The source of this T cell receptor beta chain is a study of blood T cell repertoires in COVID-19. CDR1 is LGHNA and CDR2 is YNFKEQ in the germline V gene. Trimming removed 0 bases at V and 4 bases at J, with 12 bases between. This CDR3 comprises 15 residues. Study processing details: Quantification of nucleated cells was approximated via reference gene primer amplification. Profiling relied on immunoSEQ multiplex PCR, and the TCRdb table lists in-frame clones only, not all of them. For V, J and clone size, that table is used; D and trimming come from the DNA. The sample has about 480,000 clones, around 85% seen once.

The specimen was PBMCs or T cells enriched from blood (not recorded which). The receptor was isolated from an older woman who had recovered from COVID-19. J is TRBJ1-2 and V is TRBV4-2; maybe TRBD1 (6 bases). Written as DNA, the CDR3 is TGTGCCAGCAGCCAAGATCGTGGGGGCTTCTATGGCTACACCTTC. It yields the protein CASSQDRGGFYGYTF.